Below are 20 T cell receptor beta chains sequenced from a single sample in a study of control samples from healthy donors and cancer patients. The data were produced by immunoSEQ multiplex PCR, yet TCRdb's version contains in-frame clones alone and is incomplete. This sample yields around 90,000 clones, of which around 85% are seen a single time; 2.1% belongs to the top ten. Sequencing used blood. These receptors all stem from a middle-aged woman in good health.

A few counts support this clone. This chain joins TRBV20-1 and TRBJ1-2, with D maybe TRBD1 (5 bases). The germline V gene encodes CDR1 DFQATT and CDR2 SNEGSKA (reference sequence). Trimming left V 3 bases short and J 2 bases short, with 16 bases between. The CDR3 runs to 15 residues. The CDR3, as DNA: TGCAGTGCTAGTGAGGCAGGGAACCCGAACTATGGCTACACCTTC. Translated, it gives CSASEAGNPNYGYTF.

V and J are TRBV7-2 and TRBJ2-1, with TRBD2 identical over 8 bases. Per the germline V gene, CDR1 is SGHTA and CDR2 is FQGNSA. V lost 5 bases and J lost 16; bases outside the gene matches: 13. This CDR3 comprises 13 residues. CDR3 residues: CASSPSAGGTLFF. CDR3 nucleotides: TGTGCCAGCAGCCCCTCGGCGGGGGGCACCCTTTTCTTC.

In its sample, this clone was seen a few times. The DNA for the CDR3 is TGTGCCAGCAGCTTAGCCCTAGCGCCCGAGCAGTTCTTC. Translated: CASSLALAPEQFF. This rearrangement joins TRBV7-2 to TRBJ2-1; weak D call: TRBD2 (6 bases). Trimming pared 0 bases from V and 10 bases from J, leaving 10 bases between. Germline CDR1 reads SGHTA; CDR2 reads FQGNSA. There are 13 residues in the CDR3.

As to this clone: Other DNA sequences of this sample code for an identical CDR3. The V gene is TRBV11-3, the J gene TRBJ1-2; possibly TRBD1 for D (6 bases). Deletions cut 3 bases from V and 1 base from J, with 12 bases between. This CDR3 contains 15 residues. Germline CDR1 SGHNT, CDR2 YENEEA. Written as DNA, the CDR3 is TGTGCCAGCAGCTTGACAGGAGAAGTTAACTATGGCTACACCTTC. Its translation is CASSLTGEVNYGYTF.

The chain couples TRBV18 to TRBJ1-4; unclear D gene. The CDR3 is 15 residues long. CDR1 and CDR2 (germline): KGHSH, LQKENI. V lost 1 base to trimming and J lost 1 base, with 7 bases between them. CDR3 nucleotides: TGTGCCAGCTCACCACAGTCGGAAACTAATGAAAAACTGTTTTTT. Amino acid sequence: CASSPQSETNEKLFF. The variable domain in full, with the rest retrieved from reference TRBV18 and TRBJ1-4, is NAGVMQNPRHLVRRRGQEARLRCSPMKGHSHVYWYRQLPEEGLKFMVYLQKENIIDESGMPKERFSAEFPKEGPSILRIQQVVRGDSAAYFCASSPQSETNEKLFFGSGTQLSVL.

The genes are TRBV4-1 and TRBJ1-4; 8 bases match TRBD1. Germline trimming cut 6 bases from V and 7 bases from J; bases unmatched to any gene: 7. Germline values: CDR1 MGHRA, CDR2 YSYEKL. The CDR3 extends over 14 amino acids. This CDR3 is CASSPQGAFEKLFF. The CDR3 DNA is TGCGCCAGCAGTCCGCAGGGGGCTTTTGAAAAACTGTTTTTT.

This chain links TRBV2 with TRBJ1-2; 7 bases are a match to TRBD1. The germline V gene encodes CDR1 SNHLY and CDR2 FYNNEI. This CDR3 has 13 residues. Trimming took 4 bases from V and 8 from J; bases not matched to a gene: 7. The CDR3 DNA is TGTGCCAGCAGTGCCCAGGGGGGTGGAGGCTACACCTTC. Amino acids: CASSAQGGGGYTF.

V and J are TRBV19 and TRBJ1-4; D gene unclear. Germline V gene lookup returns CDR1 LNHDA and CDR2 SQIVND (reference sequence). The length of the CDR3 is 13 residues. V was shortened by 3 bases and J by 10 bases, with 12 bases between the two germline ends. This CDR3 is CASSIGFDGKLFF. The CDR3 DNA reads as TGTGCCAGTAGTATTGGTTTCGATGGAAAACTGTTTTTT.

The J gene is TRBJ1-3, the V gene TRBV3-1 (or the pseudogene TRBV3-2); possibly TRBD1 for D (5 bases). Germline-derived CDR1 and CDR2 are LGHDT and YNNKEL (reference sequence). This CDR3 is 13 amino acids long. Trimming removed 1 base from V and 7 bases from J, with 8 bases in between. CDR3: CASSQGGRNTIYF. CDR3 nucleotides: TGTGCCAGCAGCCAAGGGGGCCGGAACACCATATATTTT.

This chain uses TRBV3-1 (or the pseudogene TRBV3-2) with TRBJ1-1; 8 bases line up with TRBD1. The germline CDR1 and CDR2 sequences are LGHDT and YNNKEL (reference sequence). Unmatched junction bases numbered 3, after V lost 1 base and J lost 8 bases. This CDR3 contains 13 residues. CDR3 loop: CASSQGDRSEAFF. The CDR3 DNA follows: TGTGCCAGCAGCCAAGGGGACAGGTCGGAAGCTTTCTTT.

The rearrangement joins TRBV3-1 (or the pseudogene TRBV3-2) to TRBJ1-6; no definite D call. Germline V gives CDR1 LGHDT, CDR2 YNNKEL (reference sequence). V dropped 3 bases and J dropped 6 bases, with 9 bases sitting between them. The CDR3 length is 14 residues. The CDR3 DNA reads as TGTGCCAGCAGCCATACCGACTCTAATTCACCCCTCCACTTT. Translating it yields CASSHTDSNSPLHF.

The genes are TRBV9 and TRBJ2-1; D is undetermined. V shed 3 bases and J shed 1 base, with 11 bases lying between them. Germline V gives CDR1 SGDLS, CDR2 YYNGEE. The CDR3 is 15 amino acids. CDR3 residues: CASSEAGVSYNEQFF. The CDR3, as DNA: TGTGCCAGCAGCGAGGCAGGAGTTTCCTACAATGAGCAGTTCTTC. The variable domain in full, with the rest retrieved from reference TRBV9 and TRBJ2-1, is DSGVTQTPKHLITATGQRVTLRCSPRSGDLSVYWYQQSLDQGLQFLIQYYNGEERAKGNILERFSAQQFPDLHSELNLSSLELGDSALYFCASSEAGVSYNEQFFGPGTRLTVL.

The rearrangement uses TRBV4-3 and TRBJ2-7; maybe TRBD2 (6 bases). V lost 4 bases, J lost 0 bases, and 13 bases lay in between. From germline, CDR1 is LGHNA and CDR2 YSLEER. This CDR3 contains 15 residues. In nucleotides, the CDR3 is TGCGCCAGCAGCCTTGGGCGGGACTCCTCCTACGAGCAGTACTTC. Protein product: CASSLGRDSSYEQYF.

This clone appeared once. The J gene is TRBJ1-1, the V gene TRBV10-1, with D tentatively TRBD1 (6 bases). This CDR3 is built from 12 residues. The V gene's germline CDR1 is WNHNN and CDR2 SYGVQD (reference sequence). Trimming stripped 5 bases from V and 5 bases from J, with 9 bases between. The CDR3 protein is CASSNQGTEAFF. For the CDR3, the DNA is TGCGCCAGCAGTAACCAGGGGACTGAAGCTTTCTTT.

The chain joins TRBV9 to TRBJ1-6; 7 nucleotides match TRBD1. In germline, CDR1 is SGDLS, CDR2 YYNGEE. The J segment lost 7 bases and the V segment lost 0 bases, leaving 4 bases of the junction unmatched. The CDR3 totals 15 residues. DNA for the CDR3: TGTGCCAGCAGCGTAGTGGTAGGGGGCAATTCACCCCTCCACTTT. Its protein product is CASSVVVGGNSPLHF.

This sequence joins TRBV15 and TRBJ1-1; the D gene is possibly TRBD1 (6 bases). This CDR3 has 18 residues. V was shortened by 1 base and J by 3 bases, with 21 bases between the two germline ends. The V gene's germline CDR1 is LNHNV and CDR2 YYDKDF (reference sequence). CDR3 DNA sequence: TGTGCCACCAGCAGAGGTCCTTTTTTTACGGGGGCACACACTGAAGCTTTCTTT. This gives the protein CATSRGPFFTGAHTEAFF.

The rearrangement joins TRBV5-1 to TRBJ2-6; no clear D. The CDR3 covers 15 residues. V lost 0 bases to trimming and J lost 0 bases, with 4 bases between them. Germline V gene data show CDR1 as SGHRS and CDR2 as YFSETQ. The CDR3 coding sequence is TGCGCCAGCAGCTTGGGCAGCTCTGGGGCCAACGTCCTGACTTTC. It is translated as CASSLGSSGANVLTF.

The CDR3 protein is CAISEGQGLNTEAFF. The CDR3 nucleotides read TGTGCCATCAGTGAGGGACAGGGATTGAACACTGAAGCTTTCTTT. This rearrangement joins TRBV10-3 to TRBJ1-1; 8 bases fit TRBD1. V lost 2 bases and J lost 0; bases outside the gene matches: 2. Germline-derived CDR1 and CDR2 are ENHRY and SYGVKD. CDR3 length: 15 amino acids.

This clone was seen more than once but under ten times. V and J are TRBV5-1 and TRBJ2-7; D not certain. Per the germline V gene, CDR1 is SGHRS and CDR2 is YFSETQ. The CDR3 consists of 15 residues. Trimming left V 0 bases short and J 2 bases short, with 12 bases between. The CDR3 DNA follows: TGCGCCAGCAGCTTGGATGAGGCAACAACCTACGAGCAGTACTTC. As protein: CASSLDEATTYEQYF.

V is TRBV20-1 and J is TRBJ2-3; D may be TRBD2 (6 bases). CDR1 is DFQATT and CDR2 is SNEGSKA in the germline V gene (reference sequence). This CDR3 has 14 residues. V dropped 3 bases and J dropped 2 bases, with 12 bases sitting between them. CDR3 loop: CSASSGGDTDTQYF. The CDR3 DNA reads TGCAGTGCTAGTTCTGGCGGGGACACAGATACGCAGTATTTT.